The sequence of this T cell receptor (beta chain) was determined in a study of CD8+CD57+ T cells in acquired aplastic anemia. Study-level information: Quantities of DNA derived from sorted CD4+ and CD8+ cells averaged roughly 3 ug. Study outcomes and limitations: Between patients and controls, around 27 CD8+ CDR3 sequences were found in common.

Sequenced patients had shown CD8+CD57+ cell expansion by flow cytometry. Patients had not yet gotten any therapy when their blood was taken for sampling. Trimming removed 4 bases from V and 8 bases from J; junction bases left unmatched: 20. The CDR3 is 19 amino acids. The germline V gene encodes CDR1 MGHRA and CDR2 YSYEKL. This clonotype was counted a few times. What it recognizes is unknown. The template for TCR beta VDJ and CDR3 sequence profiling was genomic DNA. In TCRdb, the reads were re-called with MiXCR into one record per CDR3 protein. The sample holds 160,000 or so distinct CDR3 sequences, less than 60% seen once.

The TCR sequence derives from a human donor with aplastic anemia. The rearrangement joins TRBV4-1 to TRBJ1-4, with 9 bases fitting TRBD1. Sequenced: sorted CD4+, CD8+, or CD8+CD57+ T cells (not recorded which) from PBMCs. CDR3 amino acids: CASSRELGTGQAYREKLFF. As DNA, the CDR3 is TGCGCCAGCAGCCGAGAGTTGGGGACAGGGCAGGCGTATAGGGAAAAACTGTTTTTT.